The entry below describes one T cell receptor beta chain. Deletions cut 9 bases from V and 7 bases from J, with 21 bases between. From germline, CDR1 is SNHLY and CDR2 FYNNEI. The CDR3 contains 14 residues. This sample was included in a study of shared T cell receptors in the human thymus. Assay: immunoSEQ multiplex PCR; the TCRdb copy retains only in-frame clones and omits some. The sample has about 660,000 clones, around 87% seen once. These data were also reused for a study on human thymus T cells. As that study records: Healthy Finnish infants having corrective surgery for congenital heart defects served as donors. Thymus tissue for the work was resected from patients undergoing corrective heart surgery. V and J gene usage appeared biased in thymic and blood repertoires.

The sequenced sample consisted of thymocytes. The TCR sequence derives from a boy under two years old with a congenital heart defect. V usage is TRBV2 and J usage is TRBJ1-2; D might be TRBD1 (6 bases). This chain's CDR3 is CARSSGDGWGGYTF. CDR3 bases: TGTGCCAGGTCATCAGGGGATGGATGGGGTGGCTACACCTTC.